This T cell receptor beta chain was recorded in a study of metastatic and nonmetastatic thyroid tumors. Across the study: It was across blood and tumor or nodule tissue from malignant and benign thyroid patients that repertoires were compared. Points from the study as a whole: In both blood and tumor samples, TCR beta diversity was reported significantly higher for malignant than benign nodules.

The authors' processing: Between-group CDR3 differences, defined by clinicopathological status, yielded a distant-metastasis classifier for papillary thyroid cancer. TCRdb reassembled clones from the PCR reads with MiXCR. What appears here as the V and J calls and clone size reflects TCRdb's work, not the paper's. The repertoire has around 37,000 clones, 25% to 30% of them found once; the top ten carry 8% to 10%. In this sample, this clone turned up many times. Its antigen is undetermined. V was shortened by 6 bases and J by 10 bases, with 22 bases between the two germline ends. Germline CDR1 and CDR2: SGHRS and YFSETQ. The CDR3 contains 14 residues. Patients had received no treatment of any kind before thyroid surgery.

This chain joins TRBV5-1 and TRBJ1-2, with D possibly matching TRBD1 (5 bases). This TCR was sampled from a female donor with papillary thyroid cancer or a benign thyroid nodule (not recorded which). Some clones in this sample may be carry-over from other donors' samples. Sequencing used blood. CDR3 coding DNA: TGCGCCAGCAAAGAGTCGGGGCATGGGAGTGACTACACCTTC. It specifies CASKESGHGSDYTF.